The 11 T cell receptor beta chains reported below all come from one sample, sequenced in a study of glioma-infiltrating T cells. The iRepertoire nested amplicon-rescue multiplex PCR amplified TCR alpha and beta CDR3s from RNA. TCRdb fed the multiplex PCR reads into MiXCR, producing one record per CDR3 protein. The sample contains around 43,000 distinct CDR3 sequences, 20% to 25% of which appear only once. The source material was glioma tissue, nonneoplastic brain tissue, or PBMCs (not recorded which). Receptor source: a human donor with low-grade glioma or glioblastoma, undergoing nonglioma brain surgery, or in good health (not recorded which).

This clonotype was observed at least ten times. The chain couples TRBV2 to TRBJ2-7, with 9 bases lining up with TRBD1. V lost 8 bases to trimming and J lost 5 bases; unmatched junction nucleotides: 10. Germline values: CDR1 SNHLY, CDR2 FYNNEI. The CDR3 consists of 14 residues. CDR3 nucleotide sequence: TGTGCCAGCGTAGGGGACAGGGCAGGAAACGAGCAGTACTTC. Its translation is CASVGDRAGNEQYF.

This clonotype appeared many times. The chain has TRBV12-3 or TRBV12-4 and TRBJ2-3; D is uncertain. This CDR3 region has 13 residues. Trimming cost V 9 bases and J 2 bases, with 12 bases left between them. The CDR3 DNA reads TGTGCCAGTCTGAGGACGTACACAGATACGCAGTATTTT. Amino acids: CASLRTYTDTQYF.

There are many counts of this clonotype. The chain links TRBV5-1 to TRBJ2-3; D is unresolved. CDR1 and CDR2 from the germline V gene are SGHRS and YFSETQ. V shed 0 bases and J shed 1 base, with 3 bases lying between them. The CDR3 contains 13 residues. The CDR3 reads CASSLGGTDTQYF. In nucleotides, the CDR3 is TGCGCCAGCAGCTTGGGCGGCACAGATACGCAGTATTTT.

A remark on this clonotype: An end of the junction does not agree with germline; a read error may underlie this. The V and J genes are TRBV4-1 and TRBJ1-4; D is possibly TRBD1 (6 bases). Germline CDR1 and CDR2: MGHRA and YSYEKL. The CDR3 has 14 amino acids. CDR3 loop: CTSSPRQEGEKLLF. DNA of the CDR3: TGCACCAGCAGCCCCCGACAGGAAGGGGAAAAACTGCTTTTT.

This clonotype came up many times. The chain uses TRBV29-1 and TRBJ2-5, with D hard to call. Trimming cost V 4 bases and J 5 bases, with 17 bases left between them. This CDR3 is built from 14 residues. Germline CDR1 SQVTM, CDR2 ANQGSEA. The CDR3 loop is CSVAPLVEGETQYF. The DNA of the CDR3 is TGCAGCGTTGCTCCGTTGGTAGAAGGGGAGACCCAGTACTTC.

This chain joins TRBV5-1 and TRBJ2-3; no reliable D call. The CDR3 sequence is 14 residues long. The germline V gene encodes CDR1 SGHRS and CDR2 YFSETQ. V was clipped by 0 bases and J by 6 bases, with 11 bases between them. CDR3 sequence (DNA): TGCGCCAGCAGCTTGGATCAGGTCTCCGATACGCAGTATTTT. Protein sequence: CASSLDQVSDTQYF.

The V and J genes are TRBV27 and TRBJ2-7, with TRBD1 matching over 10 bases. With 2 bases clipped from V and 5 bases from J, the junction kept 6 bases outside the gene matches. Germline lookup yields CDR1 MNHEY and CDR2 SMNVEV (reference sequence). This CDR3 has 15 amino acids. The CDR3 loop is CASSLQGQGYNEQYF. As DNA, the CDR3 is TGTGCCAGCAGTTTACAGGGACAGGGGTATAACGAGCAGTACTTC.

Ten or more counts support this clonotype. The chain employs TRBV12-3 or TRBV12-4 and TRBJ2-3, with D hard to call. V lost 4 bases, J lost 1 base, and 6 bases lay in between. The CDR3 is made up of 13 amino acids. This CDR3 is CASSSWGTDTQYF. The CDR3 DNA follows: TGTGCCAGCAGTTCTTGGGGCACAGATACGCAGTATTTT.

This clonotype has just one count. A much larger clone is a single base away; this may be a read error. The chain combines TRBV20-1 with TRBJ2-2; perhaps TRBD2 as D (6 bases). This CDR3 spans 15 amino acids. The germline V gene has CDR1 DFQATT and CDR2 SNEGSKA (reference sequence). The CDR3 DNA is TGCAGTGCTAGAGATACTAACGTGAACACCGGGGGGCTGTTTTTT. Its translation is CSARDTNVNTGGLFF.

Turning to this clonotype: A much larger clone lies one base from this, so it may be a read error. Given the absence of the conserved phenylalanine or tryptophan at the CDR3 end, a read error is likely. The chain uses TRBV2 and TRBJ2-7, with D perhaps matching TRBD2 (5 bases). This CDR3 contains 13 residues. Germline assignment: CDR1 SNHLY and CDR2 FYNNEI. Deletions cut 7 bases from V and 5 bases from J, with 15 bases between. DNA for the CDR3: TGTGCCAGCAAAGGATACGGAGGAGACGAGCAGTACCTC. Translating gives CASKGYGGDEQYL.

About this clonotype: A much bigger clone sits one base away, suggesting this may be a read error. Here the CDR3 reads CASSPQGGNTGELLF. The CDR3 bases are TGCGCCAGCAGCCCACAGGGCGGGAACACCGGGGAGCTGCTTTTT. The rearrangement joins TRBV4-3 to TRBJ2-2; D possibly uses TRBD1 or TRBD2 (6 bases each). This CDR3 has 15 amino acids. Germline lookup yields CDR1 LGHNA and CDR2 YSLEER.